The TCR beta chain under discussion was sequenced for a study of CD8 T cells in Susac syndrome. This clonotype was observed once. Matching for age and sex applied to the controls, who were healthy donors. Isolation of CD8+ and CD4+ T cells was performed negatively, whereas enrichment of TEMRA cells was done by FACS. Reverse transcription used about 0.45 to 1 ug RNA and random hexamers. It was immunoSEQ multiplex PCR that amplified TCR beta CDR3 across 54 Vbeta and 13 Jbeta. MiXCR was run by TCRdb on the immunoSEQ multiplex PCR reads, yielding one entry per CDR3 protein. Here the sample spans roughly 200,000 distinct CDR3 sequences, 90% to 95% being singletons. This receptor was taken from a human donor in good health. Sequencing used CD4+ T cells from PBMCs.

CDR3 nucleotide sequence: TGTGCCAGCAGCCGGGACGGACGAACGGTCGCTGAAGCTTTCTTT. Its protein is CASSRDGRTVAEAFF. This chain links TRBV12-3 or TRBV12-4 with TRBJ1-1; possible D gene TRBD1, 5 bases. The V end lost 6 bases, the J end lost 6 bases, and 20 bases lay between the germline ends. The CDR3 sequence is 15 residues long.